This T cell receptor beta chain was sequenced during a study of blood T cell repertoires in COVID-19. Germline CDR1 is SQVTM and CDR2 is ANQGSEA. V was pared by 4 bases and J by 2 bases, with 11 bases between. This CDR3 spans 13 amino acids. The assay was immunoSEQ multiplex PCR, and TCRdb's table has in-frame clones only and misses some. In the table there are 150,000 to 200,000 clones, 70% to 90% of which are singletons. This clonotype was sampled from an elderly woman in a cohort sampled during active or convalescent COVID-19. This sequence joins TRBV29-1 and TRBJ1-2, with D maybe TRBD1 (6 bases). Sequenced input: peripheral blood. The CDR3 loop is CSVVGTTNYGYTF. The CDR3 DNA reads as TGCAGCGTTGTTGGGACAACCAACTATGGCTACACCTTC. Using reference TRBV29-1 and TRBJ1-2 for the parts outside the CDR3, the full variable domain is SAVISQKPSRDICQRGTSLTIQCQVDSQVTMMFWYRQQPGQSLTLIATANQGSEATYESGFVIDKFPISRPNLTFSTLTVSNMSPEDSSIYLCSVVGTTNYGYTFGSGTRLTVV.